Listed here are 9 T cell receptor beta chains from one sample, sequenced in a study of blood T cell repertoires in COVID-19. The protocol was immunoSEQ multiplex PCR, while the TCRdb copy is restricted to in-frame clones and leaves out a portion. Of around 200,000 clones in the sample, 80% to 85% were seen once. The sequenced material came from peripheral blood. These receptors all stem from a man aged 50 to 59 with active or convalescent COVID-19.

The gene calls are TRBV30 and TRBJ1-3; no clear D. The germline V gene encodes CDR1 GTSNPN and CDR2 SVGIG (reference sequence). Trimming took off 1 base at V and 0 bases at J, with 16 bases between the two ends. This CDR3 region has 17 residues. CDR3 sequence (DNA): TGTGCCTGGAGTGGATCCCTGGGAGCCATCTCTGGAAACACCATATATTTT. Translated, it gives CAWSGSLGAISGNTIYF.

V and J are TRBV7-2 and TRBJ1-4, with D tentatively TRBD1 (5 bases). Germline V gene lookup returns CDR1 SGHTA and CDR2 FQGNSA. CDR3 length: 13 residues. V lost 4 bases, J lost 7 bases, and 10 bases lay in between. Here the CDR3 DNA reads TGTGCCAGCAGCTCGGGGGTTTTTGAAAAACTGTTTTTT. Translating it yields CASSSGVFEKLFF.

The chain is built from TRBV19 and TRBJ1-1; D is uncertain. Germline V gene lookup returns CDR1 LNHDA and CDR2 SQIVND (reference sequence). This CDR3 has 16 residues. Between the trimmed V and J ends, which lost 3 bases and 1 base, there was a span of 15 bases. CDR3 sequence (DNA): TGTGCCAGTAGTATGGCTTTTGGGAGGGAGAACACTGAAGCTTTCTTT. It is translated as CASSMAFGRENTEAFF.

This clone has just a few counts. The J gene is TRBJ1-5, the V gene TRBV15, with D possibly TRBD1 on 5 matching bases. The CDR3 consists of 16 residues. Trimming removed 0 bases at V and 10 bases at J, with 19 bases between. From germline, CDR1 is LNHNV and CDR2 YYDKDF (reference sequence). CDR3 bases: TGTGCCACCAGCAGAGAGGCGGGGCCCTCTTTTGGCCCCCAGCATTTT. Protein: CATSREAGPSFGPQHF.

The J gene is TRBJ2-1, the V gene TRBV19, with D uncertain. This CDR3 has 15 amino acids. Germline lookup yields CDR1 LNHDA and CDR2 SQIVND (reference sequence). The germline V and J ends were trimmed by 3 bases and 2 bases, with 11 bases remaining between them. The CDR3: CASSMRPRAYNEQFF. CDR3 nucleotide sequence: TGTGCCAGTAGTATGAGGCCCCGAGCCTACAATGAGCAGTTCTTC.

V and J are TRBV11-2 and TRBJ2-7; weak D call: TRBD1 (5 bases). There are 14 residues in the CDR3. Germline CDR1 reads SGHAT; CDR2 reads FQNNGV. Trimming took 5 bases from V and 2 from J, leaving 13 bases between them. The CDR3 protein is CASSSGREPYEQYF. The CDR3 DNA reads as TGTGCCAGCAGCAGTGGCAGGGAACCCTACGAGCAGTACTTC. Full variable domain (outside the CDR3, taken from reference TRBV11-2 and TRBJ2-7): EAGVAQSPRYKIIEKRQSVAFWCNPISGHATLYWYQQILGQGPKLLIQFQNNGVVDDSQLPKDRFSAERLKGVDSTLKIQPAKLEDSAVYLCASSSGREPYEQYFGPGTRLTVT.

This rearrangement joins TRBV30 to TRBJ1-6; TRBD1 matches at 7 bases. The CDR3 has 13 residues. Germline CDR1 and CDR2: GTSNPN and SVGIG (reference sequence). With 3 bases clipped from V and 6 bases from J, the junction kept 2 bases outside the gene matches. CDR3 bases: TGTGCCTGGAGGGGACAGTTTAATTCACCCCTCCACTTT. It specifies CAWRGQFNSPLHF.

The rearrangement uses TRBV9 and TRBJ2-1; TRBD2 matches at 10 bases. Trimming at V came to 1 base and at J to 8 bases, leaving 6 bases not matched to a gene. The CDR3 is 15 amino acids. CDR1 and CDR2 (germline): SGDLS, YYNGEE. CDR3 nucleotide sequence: TGTGCCAGCAGCGTAAACCAGCGGGGGGGCCATGAGCAGTTCTTC. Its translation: CASSVNQRGGHEQFF.

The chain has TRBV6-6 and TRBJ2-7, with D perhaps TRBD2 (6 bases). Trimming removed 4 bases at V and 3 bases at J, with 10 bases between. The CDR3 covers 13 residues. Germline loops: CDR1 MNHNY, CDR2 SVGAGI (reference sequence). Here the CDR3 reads CASSSGVSYEQYF. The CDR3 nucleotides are TGTGCCAGCAGTTCGGGGGTCAGCTACGAGCAGTACTTC.